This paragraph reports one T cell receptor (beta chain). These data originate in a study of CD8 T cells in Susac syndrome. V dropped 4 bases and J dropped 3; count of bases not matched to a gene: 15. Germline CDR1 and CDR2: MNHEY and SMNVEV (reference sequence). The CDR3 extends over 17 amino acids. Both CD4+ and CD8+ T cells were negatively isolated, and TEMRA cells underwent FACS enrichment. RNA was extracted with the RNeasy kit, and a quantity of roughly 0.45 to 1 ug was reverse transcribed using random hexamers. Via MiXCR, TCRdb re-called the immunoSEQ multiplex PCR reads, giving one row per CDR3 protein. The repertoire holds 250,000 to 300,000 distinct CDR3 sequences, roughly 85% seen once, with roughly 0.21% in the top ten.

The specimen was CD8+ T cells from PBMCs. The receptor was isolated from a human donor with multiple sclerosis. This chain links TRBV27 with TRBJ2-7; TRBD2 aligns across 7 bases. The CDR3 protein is CASSWSSREFEDYEQYF. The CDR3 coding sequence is TGTGCCAGCAGTTGGAGTTCGCGGGAGTTTGAAGACTACGAGCAGTACTTC.